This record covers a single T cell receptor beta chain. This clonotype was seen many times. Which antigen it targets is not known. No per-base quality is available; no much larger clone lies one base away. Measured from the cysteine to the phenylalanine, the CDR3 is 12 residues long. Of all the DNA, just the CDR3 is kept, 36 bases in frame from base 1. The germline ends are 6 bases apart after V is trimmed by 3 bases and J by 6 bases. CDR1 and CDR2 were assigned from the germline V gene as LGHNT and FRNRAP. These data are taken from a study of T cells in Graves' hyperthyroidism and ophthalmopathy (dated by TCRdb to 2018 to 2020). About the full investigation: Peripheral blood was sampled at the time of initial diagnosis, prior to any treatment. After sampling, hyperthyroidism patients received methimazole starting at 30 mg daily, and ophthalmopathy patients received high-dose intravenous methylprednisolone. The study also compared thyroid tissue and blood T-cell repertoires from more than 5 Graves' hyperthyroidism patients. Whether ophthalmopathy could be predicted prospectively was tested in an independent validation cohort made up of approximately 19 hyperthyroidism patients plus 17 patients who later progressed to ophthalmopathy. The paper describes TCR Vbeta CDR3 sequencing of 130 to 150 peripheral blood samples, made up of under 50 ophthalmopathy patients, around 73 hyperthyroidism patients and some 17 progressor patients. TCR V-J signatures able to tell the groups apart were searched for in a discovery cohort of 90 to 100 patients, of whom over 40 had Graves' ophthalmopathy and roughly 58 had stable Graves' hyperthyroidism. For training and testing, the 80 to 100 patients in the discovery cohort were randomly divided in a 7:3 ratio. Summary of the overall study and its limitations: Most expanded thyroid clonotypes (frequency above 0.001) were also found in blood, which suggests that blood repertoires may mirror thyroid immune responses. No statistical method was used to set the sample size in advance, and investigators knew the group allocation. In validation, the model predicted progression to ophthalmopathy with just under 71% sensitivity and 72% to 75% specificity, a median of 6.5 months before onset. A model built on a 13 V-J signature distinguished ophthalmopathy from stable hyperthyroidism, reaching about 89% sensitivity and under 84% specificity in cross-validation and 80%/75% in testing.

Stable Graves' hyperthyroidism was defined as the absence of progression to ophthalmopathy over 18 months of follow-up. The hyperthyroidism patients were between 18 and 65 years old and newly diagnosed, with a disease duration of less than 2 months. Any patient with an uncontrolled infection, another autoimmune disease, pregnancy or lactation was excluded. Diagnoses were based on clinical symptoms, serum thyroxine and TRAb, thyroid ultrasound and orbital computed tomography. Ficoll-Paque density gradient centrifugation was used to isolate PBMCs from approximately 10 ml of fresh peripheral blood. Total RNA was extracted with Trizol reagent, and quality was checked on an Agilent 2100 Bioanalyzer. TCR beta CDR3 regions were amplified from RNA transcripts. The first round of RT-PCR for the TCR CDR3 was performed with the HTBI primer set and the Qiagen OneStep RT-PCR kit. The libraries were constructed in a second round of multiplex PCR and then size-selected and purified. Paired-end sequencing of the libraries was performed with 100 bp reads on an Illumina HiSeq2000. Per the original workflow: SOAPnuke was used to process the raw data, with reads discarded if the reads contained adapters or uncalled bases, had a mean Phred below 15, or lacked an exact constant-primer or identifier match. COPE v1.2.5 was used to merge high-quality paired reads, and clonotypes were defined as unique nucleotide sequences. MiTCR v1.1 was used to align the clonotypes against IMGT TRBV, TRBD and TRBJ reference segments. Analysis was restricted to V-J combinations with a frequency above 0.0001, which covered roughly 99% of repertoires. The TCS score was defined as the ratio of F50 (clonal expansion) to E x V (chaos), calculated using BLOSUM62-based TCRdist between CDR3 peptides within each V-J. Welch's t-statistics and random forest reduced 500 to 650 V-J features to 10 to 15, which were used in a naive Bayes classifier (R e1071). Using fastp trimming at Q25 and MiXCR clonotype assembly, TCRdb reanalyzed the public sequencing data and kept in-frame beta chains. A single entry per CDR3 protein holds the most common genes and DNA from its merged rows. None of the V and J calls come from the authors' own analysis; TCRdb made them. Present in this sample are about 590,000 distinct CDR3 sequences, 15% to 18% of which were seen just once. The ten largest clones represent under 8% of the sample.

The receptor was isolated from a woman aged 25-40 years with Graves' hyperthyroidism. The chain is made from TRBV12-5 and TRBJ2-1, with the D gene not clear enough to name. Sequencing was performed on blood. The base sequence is TGTGCTAGTGGTTTTAAGGGCAATGAGCAGTTCTTC. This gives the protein CASGFKGNEQFF.